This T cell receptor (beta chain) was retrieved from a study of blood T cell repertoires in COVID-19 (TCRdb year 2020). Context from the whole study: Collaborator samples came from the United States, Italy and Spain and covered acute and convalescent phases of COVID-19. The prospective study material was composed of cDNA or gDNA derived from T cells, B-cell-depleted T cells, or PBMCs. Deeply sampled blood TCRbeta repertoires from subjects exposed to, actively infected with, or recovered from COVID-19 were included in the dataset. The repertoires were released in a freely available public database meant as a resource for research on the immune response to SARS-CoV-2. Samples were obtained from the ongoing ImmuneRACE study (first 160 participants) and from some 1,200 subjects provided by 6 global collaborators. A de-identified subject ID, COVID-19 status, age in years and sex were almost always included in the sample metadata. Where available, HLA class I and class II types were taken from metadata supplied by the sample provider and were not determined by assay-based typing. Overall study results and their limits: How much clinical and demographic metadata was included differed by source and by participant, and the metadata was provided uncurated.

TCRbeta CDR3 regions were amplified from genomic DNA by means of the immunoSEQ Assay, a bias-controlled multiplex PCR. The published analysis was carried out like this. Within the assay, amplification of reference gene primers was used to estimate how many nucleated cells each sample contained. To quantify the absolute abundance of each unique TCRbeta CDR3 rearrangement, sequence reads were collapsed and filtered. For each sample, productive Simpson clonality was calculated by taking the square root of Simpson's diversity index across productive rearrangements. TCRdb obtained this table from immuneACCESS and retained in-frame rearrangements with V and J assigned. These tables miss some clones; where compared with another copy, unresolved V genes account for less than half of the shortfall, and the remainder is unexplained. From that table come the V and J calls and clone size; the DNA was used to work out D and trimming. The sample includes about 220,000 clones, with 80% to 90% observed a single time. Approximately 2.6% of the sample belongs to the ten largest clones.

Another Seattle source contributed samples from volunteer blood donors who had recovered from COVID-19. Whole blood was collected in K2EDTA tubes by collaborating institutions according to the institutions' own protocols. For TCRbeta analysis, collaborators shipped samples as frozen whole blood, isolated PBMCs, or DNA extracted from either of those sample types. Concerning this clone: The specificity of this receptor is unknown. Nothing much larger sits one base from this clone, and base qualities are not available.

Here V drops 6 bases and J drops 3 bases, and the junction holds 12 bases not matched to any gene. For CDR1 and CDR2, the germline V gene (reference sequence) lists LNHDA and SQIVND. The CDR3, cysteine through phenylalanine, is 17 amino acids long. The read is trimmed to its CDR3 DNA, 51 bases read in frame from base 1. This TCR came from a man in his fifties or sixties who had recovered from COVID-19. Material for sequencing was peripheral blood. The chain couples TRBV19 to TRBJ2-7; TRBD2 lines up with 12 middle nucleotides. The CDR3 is CASSNLRTSGDHYEQYF. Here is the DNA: TGTGCCAGTAGCAACTTACGGACTAGCGGGGATCACTACGAGCAGTACTTC. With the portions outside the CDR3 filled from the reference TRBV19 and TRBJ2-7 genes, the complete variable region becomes DGGITQSPKYLFRKEGQNVTLSCEQNLNHDAMYWYRQDPGQGLRLIYYSQIVNDFQKGDIAEGYSVSREKKESFPLTVTSAQKNPTAFYLCASSNLRTSGDHYEQYFGPGTRLTVT.